Below are 5 T cell receptor beta chains sequenced from a single sample in a study of blood T cell repertoires in COVID-19. Profiled with immunoSEQ multiplex PCR; TCRdb holds only in-frame clones, not every one. The sample shows about 210,000 clones, about 86% of them seen only once. Sequencing used PBMCs or T cells enriched from blood (not recorded which). The source is a woman aged 30 to 39 who had been exposed to COVID-19.

The genes are TRBV18 and TRBJ1-3, with D perhaps TRBD1 (5 bases). The CDR3 spans 18 residues. Germline values: CDR1 KGHSH, CDR2 LQKENI. V was trimmed by 1 base and J by 0 bases, leaving 16 bases between them. CDR3: CASSPQAARGLSGNTIYF. The CDR3 DNA is TGTGCCAGCTCACCACAGGCTGCACGGGGACTCTCTGGAAACACCATATATTTT.

The rearrangement links TRBV2 to TRBJ1-4; D gene uncertain. The length of the CDR3 is 12 residues. CDR1 and CDR2 from the germline V gene are SNHLY and FYNNEI. Trimming took 3 bases from V and 7 from J, leaving 6 bases between them. The CDR3 nucleotides are TGTGCCAGCAGTGAGAACTCTGAAAAACTGTTTTTT. Residues: CASSENSEKLFF.

This sequence joins TRBV19 and TRBJ1-4; TRBD1 is a possible D gene (5 bases). The V gene lost 9 bases and the J gene lost 3 bases, with 14 bases spanning the gap. CDR1 is LNHDA and CDR2 is SQIVND in the germline V gene (reference sequence). The CDR3 length is 14 residues. The CDR3 protein is CASRAGAANEKLFF. CDR3 coding DNA: TGTGCCAGCCGAGCTGGGGCCGCTAATGAAAAACTGTTTTTT.

This clone was seen once. The chain uses TRBV7-6 and TRBJ2-7; 8 nucleotides agree with TRBD1. Unmatched junction bases numbered 6, after V lost 0 bases and J lost 2 bases. Germline V gene data show CDR1 as SGHVS and CDR2 as FNYEAQ. This CDR3 contains 16 residues. Here the CDR3 DNA reads TGTGCCAGCAGCTTAGCGCCGGGACAGGAAGCCTACGAGCAGTACTTC. It yields the protein CASSLAPGQEAYEQYF.

The chain links TRBV19 to TRBJ2-3, with 8 bases matching TRBD2. The V and J ends lost 6 bases and 2 bases, in that order; junction bases with no gene match: 7. Looked up from germline, CDR1 is LNHDA and CDR2 is SQIVND (reference sequence). This CDR3 region has 15 residues. CDR3 loop: CASRRGDLATDTQYF. The CDR3 DNA reads TGTGCCAGTAGGCGGGGGGACCTGGCCACAGATACGCAGTATTTT.